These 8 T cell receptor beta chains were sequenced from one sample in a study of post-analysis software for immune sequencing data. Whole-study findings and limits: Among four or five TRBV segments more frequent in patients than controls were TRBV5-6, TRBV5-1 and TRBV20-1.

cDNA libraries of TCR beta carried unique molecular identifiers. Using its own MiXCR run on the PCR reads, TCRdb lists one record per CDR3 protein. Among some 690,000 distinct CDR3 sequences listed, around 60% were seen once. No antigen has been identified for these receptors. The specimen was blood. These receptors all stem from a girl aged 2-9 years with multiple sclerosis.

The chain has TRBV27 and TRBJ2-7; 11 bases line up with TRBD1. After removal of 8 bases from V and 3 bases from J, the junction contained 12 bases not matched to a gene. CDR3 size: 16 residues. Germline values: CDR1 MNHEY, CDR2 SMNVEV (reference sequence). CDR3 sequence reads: CASRPLGQGENYEQYF. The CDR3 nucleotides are TGTGCCAGCCGTCCGTTGGGACAGGGGGAAAACTACGAGCAGTACTTC.

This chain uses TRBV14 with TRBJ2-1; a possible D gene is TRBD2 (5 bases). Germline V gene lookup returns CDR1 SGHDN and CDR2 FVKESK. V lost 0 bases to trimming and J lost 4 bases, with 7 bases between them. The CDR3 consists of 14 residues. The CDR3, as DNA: TGTGCCAGCAGCCAAGAAGGCGGGTACAATGAGCAGTTCTTC. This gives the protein CASSQEGGYNEQFF. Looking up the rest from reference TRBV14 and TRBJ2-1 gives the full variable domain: EAGVTQFPSHSVIEKGQTVTLRCDPISGHDNLYWYRRVMGKEIKFLLHFVKESKQDESGMPNNRFLAERTGGTYSTLKVQPAELEDSGVYFCASSQEGGYNEQFFGPGTRLTVL.

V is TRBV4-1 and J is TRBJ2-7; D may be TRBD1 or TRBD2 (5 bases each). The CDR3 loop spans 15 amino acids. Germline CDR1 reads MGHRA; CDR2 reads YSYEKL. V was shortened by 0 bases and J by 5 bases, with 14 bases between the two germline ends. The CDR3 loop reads CASSQDGTPSDEQYF. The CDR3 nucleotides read TGCGCCAGCAGCCAAGATGGGACCCCATCCGACGAGCAGTACTTC.

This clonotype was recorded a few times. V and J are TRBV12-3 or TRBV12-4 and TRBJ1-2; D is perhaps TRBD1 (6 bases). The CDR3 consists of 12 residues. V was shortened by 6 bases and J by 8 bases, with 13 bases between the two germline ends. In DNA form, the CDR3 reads TGTGCCAGCAGCACAGGGTCCGGGGGCTACACCTTC. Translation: CASSTGSGGYTF.

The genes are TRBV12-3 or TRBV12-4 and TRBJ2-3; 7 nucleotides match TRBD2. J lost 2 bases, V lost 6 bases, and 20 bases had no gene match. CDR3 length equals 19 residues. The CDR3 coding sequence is TGTGCCAGCAGCGGGCCCCTAGCGGAATCGCCCCTTTACACAGATACGCAGTATTTT. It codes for CASSGPLAESPLYTDTQYF.

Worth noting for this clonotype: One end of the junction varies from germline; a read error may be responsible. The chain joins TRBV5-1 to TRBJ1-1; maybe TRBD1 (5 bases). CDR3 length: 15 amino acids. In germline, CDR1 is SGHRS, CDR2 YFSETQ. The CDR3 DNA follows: TGCGCCAGCAACTTGGGGGTGACAGTCAACACTGAAGCTTTCTTT. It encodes CASNLGVTVNTEAFF.

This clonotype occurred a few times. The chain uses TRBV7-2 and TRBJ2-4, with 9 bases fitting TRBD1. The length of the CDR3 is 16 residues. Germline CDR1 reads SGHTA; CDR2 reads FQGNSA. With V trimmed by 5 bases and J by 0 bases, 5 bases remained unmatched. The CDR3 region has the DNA TGTGCCAGCAGCGTTCGGGACAGGGAAGCCAAAAACATTCAGTACTTC. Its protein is CASSVRDREAKNIQYF. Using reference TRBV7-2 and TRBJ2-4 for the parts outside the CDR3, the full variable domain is GAGVSQSPSNKVTEKGKDVELRCDPISGHTALYWYRQSLGQGLEFLIYFQGNSAPDKSGLPSDRFSAERTGGSVSTLTIQRTQQEDSAVYLCASSVRDREAKNIQYFGAGTRLSVL.

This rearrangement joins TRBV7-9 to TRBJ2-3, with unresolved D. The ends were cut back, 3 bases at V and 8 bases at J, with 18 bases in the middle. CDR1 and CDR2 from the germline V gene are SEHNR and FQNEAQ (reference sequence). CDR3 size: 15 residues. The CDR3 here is CASSFNTASFGTQYF. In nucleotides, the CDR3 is TGTGCCAGCAGCTTTAATACCGCTAGTTTCGGTACGCAGTATTTT.